These 27 T cell receptor beta chains were all obtained from the same sample, sequenced in a study of CD8 T cells in Susac syndrome. Random hexamers were used to reverse transcribe roughly 0.45 to 1 ug of RNA. TCRdb redid the calling of the immunoSEQ multiplex PCR reads with MiXCR, one entry per CDR3 protein. This table holds 120,000 or so distinct CDR3 sequences, roughly 94% found once. Sequencing was performed on CD4+ T cells from PBMCs. These receptors were collected from a human donor in good health.

The chain uses TRBV29-1 and TRBJ2-5, with TRBD1 matching over 9 bases. Germline-derived CDR1 and CDR2 are SQVTM and ANQGSEA. The CDR3 covers 13 residues. Losses at the gene ends were 6 bases for V and 5 bases for J; bases not matched to a gene: 7. For the CDR3, the DNA is TGCAGCGTCACAGGGGGCGGGGAGGAGACCCAGTACTTC. Protein sequence: CSVTGGGEETQYF.

The rearrangement uses TRBV27 and TRBJ2-4; D is possibly TRBD2 (5 bases). V was shortened by 5 bases and J by 2 bases, with 13 bases between the two germline ends. The CDR3 has 15 amino acids. Germline V gives CDR1 MNHEY, CDR2 SMNVEV (reference sequence). The CDR3 here is CASSPLDFTKNIQYF. The CDR3 bases are TGTGCCAGCAGTCCTTTGGACTTCACCAAAAACATTCAGTACTTC.

J is TRBJ2-1 and V is TRBV5-4, with 8 positions matching TRBD2. Germline CDR1 reads SGHNT; CDR2 reads YYREEE (reference sequence). After removal of 1 base from V and 1 base from J, the junction contained 7 bases not matched to a gene. This CDR3 region has 17 residues. In DNA form, the CDR3 reads TGTGCCAGCAGCTTGCCAGCGGGAGCGGGTTCCTACAATGAGCAGTTCTTC. This sequence encodes CASSLPAGAGSYNEQFF.

This clonotype was seen only once. This chain joins TRBV7-9 and TRBJ1-1; D call uncertain. The CDR3 contains 14 residues. Between the trimmed V and J ends, which lost 4 bases and 2 bases, there was a span of 11 bases. CDR1 is SEHNR and CDR2 is FQNEAQ in the germline V gene (reference sequence). CDR3 nucleotide sequence: TGTGCCAGCAGCTACGACATCGCCAACACTGAAGCTTTCTTT. It encodes CASSYDIANTEAFF.

The rearrangement links TRBV12-3 or TRBV12-4 to TRBJ1-1, with 10 bases matching TRBD1. This CDR3 region has 14 residues. Germline trimming cut 6 bases from V and 5 bases from J; bases unmatched to any gene: 6. CDR3 residues: CASRRGQGITEAFF. CDR3 sequence (DNA): TGTGCCAGCAGGAGGGGACAGGGGATAACTGAAGCTTTCTTT.

The sample holds one count of this clonotype. This chain links TRBV3-1 with TRBJ2-4; no firm D call. V was shortened by 0 bases and J by 6 bases, with 9 bases between the two germline ends. Germline assignment: CDR1 LGHDT and CDR2 YNNKEL (reference sequence). This CDR3 region has 14 residues. The CDR3 bases are TGTGCCAGCAGCCAAGATACACCGCTAAACATTCAGTACTTC. Protein product: CASSQDTPLNIQYF.

The rearrangement uses TRBV27 and TRBJ2-1; 7 bases fit TRBD1. The V gene's germline CDR1 is MNHEY and CDR2 SMNVEV (reference sequence). This CDR3 region has 16 residues. V was clipped by 6 bases and J by 10 bases; unmatched bases: 18. CDR3 DNA sequence: TGTGCCAGCAGATATACGACAGGGTCGGGCTACACAGAGCAGTTCTTC. Amino acids: CASRYTTGSGYTEQFF.

The chain is built from TRBV18 and TRBJ2-7; 9 bases align to TRBD2. CDR1 is KGHSH and CDR2 is LQKENI in the germline V gene. The J segment lost 0 bases and the V segment lost 3 bases, leaving 3 bases of the junction unmatched. The CDR3 has 15 residues. The CDR3 coding sequence is TGTGCCAGCTCACCTAGCGGGAGAACCTCCTACGAGCAGTACTTC. Amino acid sequence: CASSPSGRTSYEQYF.

The chain uses TRBV11-1 and TRBJ2-2, with 8 bases identical to TRBD2. Per the germline V gene, CDR1 is SGHAT and CDR2 is FQDESV (reference sequence). The CDR3 is 19 amino acids. The trim removed 5 bases at V and 4 bases at J, leaving 18 bases unmatched. The CDR3 sequence: CASSHPHHQAGEVTGELFF. CDR3 bases: TGTGCCAGCAGCCATCCGCACCACCAAGCGGGAGAGGTCACCGGGGAGCTGTTTTTT.

The chain joins TRBV14 to TRBJ2-7; D gene unclear. CDR1 and CDR2 (germline): SGHDN, FVKESK. With 0 bases removed from V and 7 bases from J, the gap between germline ends came to 10 bases. The CDR3 has 13 residues. The CDR3 is CASSQDIVGEQYF. For the CDR3, the DNA is TGTGCCAGCAGCCAAGATATTGTGGGGGAGCAGTACTTC.

The chain links TRBV28 to TRBJ1-5; D perhaps matches TRBD1 (6 bases). V was shortened by 2 bases and J by 2 bases, with 22 bases between the two germline ends. CDR1 is MDHEN, CDR2 SYDVKM, per germline. CDR3 size: 19 residues. The CDR3 coding sequence is TGTGCCAGCAGTTTAAAACTCAGGGGAAGGGACATACGCAATCAGCCCCAGCATTTT. This sequence encodes CASSLKLRGRDIRNQPQHF.

The rearrangement uses TRBV7-6 and TRBJ1-1, with 7 positions matching TRBD1. CDR3 size: 15 residues. Trimming took 3 bases from V and 8 from J; bases not matched to a gene: 12. Germline CDR1 SGHVS, CDR2 FNYEAQ. CDR3 DNA: TGTGCCAGCAGCTTTTTCTCCGGGACAGCGGAAGAAGCTTTCTTT. It codes for CASSFFSGTAEEAFF.

The V gene is TRBV28, the J gene TRBJ1-1; unclear D gene. Germline CDR1 is MDHEN and CDR2 is SYDVKM. The CDR3 has 14 amino acids. With 2 bases removed from V and 3 bases from J, the gap between germline ends came to 10 bases. CDR3 sequence: CASSLPRVYTEAFF. CDR3 DNA: TGTGCCAGCAGTTTACCCCGGGTTTACACTGAAGCTTTCTTT.

For the CDR3, the DNA is TGTGCCAGCAGCGATGGGACAGGCAATCAGCCCCAGCATTTT. Protein product: CASSDGTGNQPQHF. The chain uses TRBV2 and TRBJ1-5, with 7 bases that match TRBD1. CDR1 is SNHLY and CDR2 is FYNNEI in the germline V gene. With 6 bases clipped from V and 2 bases from J, the junction kept 4 bases outside the gene matches. CDR3 length: 14 residues.

The chain is built from TRBV20-1 and TRBJ2-1; perhaps TRBD2 as D (5 bases). The CDR3 has 11 residues. Germline values: CDR1 DFQATT, CDR2 SNEGSKA (reference sequence). The V end was cut by 5 bases, the J end by 4 bases, with 6 bases between. The CDR3 spells CSAGGYNEQFF. DNA for the CDR3: TGCAGTGCTGGCGGGTACAATGAGCAGTTCTTC.

As for this clonotype: No conserved phenylalanine or tryptophan is present at the end of the CDR3, so a read error is the likely explanation. The rearrangement uses TRBV3-1 and TRBJ2-5; no definite D call. The CDR3 has 15 residues. Trimming pared 0 bases from V and 5 bases from J, leaving 13 bases between. Per the germline V gene, CDR1 is LGHDT and CDR2 is YNNKEL (reference sequence). CDR3: CASSQDREPWETQYL. CDR3 coding DNA: TGTGCCAGCAGCCAAGATCGTGAGCCCTGGGAGACCCAGTACTTG.

This clonotype was seen a handful of times. V and J are TRBV5-1 and TRBJ2-5; TRBD1 is a possible D gene (6 bases). Trimming stripped 2 bases from V and 5 bases from J, with 13 bases between. This CDR3 region has 14 residues. Germline loops: CDR1 SGHRS, CDR2 YFSETQ. This CDR3 reads CASSFTGIDETQYF. DNA for the CDR3: TGCGCCAGCAGCTTCACAGGGATAGACGAGACCCAGTACTTC.

The chain uses TRBV5-1 and TRBJ2-3; TRBD2 aligns across 7 bases. The CDR3 has 16 amino acids. Germline-derived CDR1 and CDR2 are SGHRS and YFSETQ. The junction had 6 bases not matched to a gene; V was cut back by 0 bases and J by 2 bases. In nucleotides, the CDR3 is TGCGCCAGCAGCTTGGCCCCGCTAGCGGCCACAGATACGCAGTATTTT. This encodes CASSLAPLAATDTQYF.

The chain recombines TRBV18 with TRBJ1-4, with D unresolved. Trimming stripped 6 bases from V and 6 bases from J, with 11 bases between. The CDR3 totals 13 residues. Germline values: CDR1 KGHSH, CDR2 LQKENI. This chain's CDR3 is CASSVKKDEKLFF. The CDR3 DNA reads as TGTGCCAGCTCTGTTAAAAAGGATGAAAAACTGTTTTTT.

The chain links TRBV20-1 to TRBJ1-1; D uncertain. V lost 3 bases, J lost 2 bases, and 10 bases lay in between. Per the germline V gene, CDR1 is DFQATT and CDR2 is SNEGSKA (reference sequence). The CDR3 has 13 residues. The CDR3 nucleotides read TGCAGTGCTAGTCTCGTACCAAACACTGAAGCTTTCTTT. Protein: CSASLVPNTEAFF.

The chain links TRBV7-2 to TRBJ2-3; D is unclear. Germline CDR1 is SGHTA and CDR2 is FQGNSA. The CDR3 sequence is 14 residues long. Trimming took 6 bases from V and 0 from J, leaving 10 bases between them. CDR3 protein: CASSGLVSTDTQYF. The CDR3 DNA is TGTGCCAGCAGTGGCCTAGTTAGCACAGATACGCAGTATTTT.

This sequence joins TRBV5-4 and TRBJ2-3; tentatively, D is TRBD2 (6 bases). Trimming took off 3 bases at V and 3 bases at J, with 14 bases between the two ends. In germline, CDR1 is SGHNT, CDR2 YYREEE (reference sequence). The CDR3 loop spans 15 amino acids. In DNA form, the CDR3 reads TGTGCCAGCAGCTGGAAGGGACTTTCAACAGATACGCAGTATTTT. The encoded protein is CASSWKGLSTDTQYF.

The V and J genes are TRBV5-1 and TRBJ1-2, with 8 bases that match TRBD1. The CDR3 length is 13 residues. Per germline, CDR1 SGHRS and CDR2 YFSETQ. Losses at the gene ends were 5 bases for V and 8 bases for J; bases not matched to a gene: 8. The CDR3 loop is CASRTGQVKGYTF. In DNA, the CDR3 is TGCGCCAGCAGGACGGGACAGGTAAAAGGCTACACCTTC.

V and J are TRBV20-1 and TRBJ2-5, with D perhaps TRBD1 (6 bases). The CDR3 has 13 residues. With 3 bases removed from V and 2 bases from J, the gap between germline ends came to 10 bases. Germline V gene sequence: CDR1 DFQATT, CDR2 SNEGSKA (reference sequence). CDR3 loop: CSARRTVQETQYF. The CDR3, as DNA: TGCAGTGCTAGGCGGACAGTACAAGAGACCCAGTACTTC.

The V and J genes are TRBV11-2 and TRBJ2-3; D gene uncertain. Trimming took off 1 base at V and 3 bases at J, with 8 bases between the two ends. The CDR3 loop spans 14 amino acids. Germline CDR1 is SGHAT and CDR2 is FQNNGV. CDR3 protein: CASSLVVRTDTQYF. Here the CDR3 DNA reads TGTGCCAGCAGCTTAGTCGTCCGTACAGATACGCAGTATTTT.

This chain links TRBV5-4 with TRBJ2-7, with 8 bases aligning to TRBD1. Losses at the gene ends were 1 base for V and 3 bases for J; bases not matched to a gene: 3. The germline CDR1 and CDR2 sequences are SGHNT and YYREEE (reference sequence). The CDR3 runs to 14 residues. The CDR3 region is CASSLQGADYEQYF. The CDR3 region has the DNA TGTGCCAGCAGCTTGCAGGGGGCGGACTACGAGCAGTACTTC.

This clonotype showed up just a few times. CDR3 in DNA: TGTGCCAGCAGTTCTTTAGCGGAAAGCTCCTACGAGCAGTACTTC. It specifies CASSSLAESSYEQYF. The V call is TRBV27, the J call TRBJ2-7; D is perhaps TRBD2 (6 bases). V was trimmed by 4 bases and J by 0 bases, leaving 13 bases between them. This CDR3 is 15 amino acids long. Germline CDR1 is MNHEY and CDR2 is SMNVEV (reference sequence).